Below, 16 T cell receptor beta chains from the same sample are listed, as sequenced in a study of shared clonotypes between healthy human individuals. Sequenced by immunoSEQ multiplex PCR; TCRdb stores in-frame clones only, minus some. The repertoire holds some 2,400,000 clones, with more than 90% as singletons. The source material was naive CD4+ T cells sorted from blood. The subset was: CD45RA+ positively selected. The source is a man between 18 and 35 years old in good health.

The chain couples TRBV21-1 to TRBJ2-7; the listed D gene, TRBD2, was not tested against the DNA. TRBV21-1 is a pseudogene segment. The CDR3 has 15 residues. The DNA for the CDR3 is TGTGCCCAAAGGGGACTAGCGGATACCACCTACGAGCAGTACTTC. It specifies CAQRGLADTTYEQYF.

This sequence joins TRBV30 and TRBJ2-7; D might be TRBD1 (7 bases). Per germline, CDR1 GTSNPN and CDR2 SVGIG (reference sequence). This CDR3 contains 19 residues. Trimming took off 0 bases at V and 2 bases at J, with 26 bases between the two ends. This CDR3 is CAWSVHWQGDSFSAYEQYF. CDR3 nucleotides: TGTGCCTGGAGTGTACATTGGCAGGGGGACTCGTTCTCGGCCTACGAGCAGTACTTC.

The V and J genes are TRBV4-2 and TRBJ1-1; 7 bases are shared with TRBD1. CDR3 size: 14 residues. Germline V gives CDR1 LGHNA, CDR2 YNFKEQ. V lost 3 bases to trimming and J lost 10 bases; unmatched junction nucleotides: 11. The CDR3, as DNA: TGTGCCAGCAGCCAGGGTACAGGGGAGGCGGGAGCTTTCTTT. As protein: CASSQGTGEAGAFF.

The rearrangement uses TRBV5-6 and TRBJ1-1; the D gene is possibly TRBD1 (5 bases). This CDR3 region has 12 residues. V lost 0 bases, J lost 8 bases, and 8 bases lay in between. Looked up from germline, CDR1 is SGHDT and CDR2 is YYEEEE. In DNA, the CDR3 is TGTGCCAGCAGCTTGGGACAGAGGGAAGCTTTCTTT. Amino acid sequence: CASSLGQREAFF.

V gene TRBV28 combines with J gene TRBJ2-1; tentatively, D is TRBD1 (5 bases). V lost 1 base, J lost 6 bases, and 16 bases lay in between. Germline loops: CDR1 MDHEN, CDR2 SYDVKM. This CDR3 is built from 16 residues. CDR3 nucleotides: TGTGCCAGCAGTTTATACCAGGGCCTATCTAGCAATGAGCAGTTCTTC. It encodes CASSLYQGLSSNEQFF.

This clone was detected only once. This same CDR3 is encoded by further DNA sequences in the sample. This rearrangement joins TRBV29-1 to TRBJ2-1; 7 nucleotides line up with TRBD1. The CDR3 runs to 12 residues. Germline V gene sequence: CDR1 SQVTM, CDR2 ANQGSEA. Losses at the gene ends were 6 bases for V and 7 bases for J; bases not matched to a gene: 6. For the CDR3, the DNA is TGCAGCGTGAGGACAGGTTATAATGAGCAGTTCTTC. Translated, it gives CSVRTGYNEQFF.

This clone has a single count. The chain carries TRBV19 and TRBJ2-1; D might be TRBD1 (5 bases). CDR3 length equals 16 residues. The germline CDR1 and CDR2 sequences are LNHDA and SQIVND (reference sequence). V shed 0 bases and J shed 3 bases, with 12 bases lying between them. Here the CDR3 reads CASSIDLAGIYNEQFF. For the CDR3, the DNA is TGTGCCAGTAGTATAGATCTGGCAGGGATCTACAATGAGCAGTTCTTC.

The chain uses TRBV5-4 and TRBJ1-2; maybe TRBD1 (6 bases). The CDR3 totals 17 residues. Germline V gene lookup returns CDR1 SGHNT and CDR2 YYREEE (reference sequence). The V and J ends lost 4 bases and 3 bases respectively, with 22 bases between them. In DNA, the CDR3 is TGTGCCAGCAGCAGACCGACACCGGGACAAAACTACTATGGCTACACCTTC. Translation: CASSRPTPGQNYYGYTF.

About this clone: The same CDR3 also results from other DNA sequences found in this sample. The CDR3 here is CASSEGGGLTDTQYF. Written as DNA, the CDR3 is TGTGCCAGCAGTGAAGGGGGAGGGTTAACAGATACGCAGTATTTT. The chain employs TRBV6-1 and TRBJ2-3; TRBD2 matches 7 bases. The germline CDR1 and CDR2 sequences are MNHNS and SASEGT. Losses at the gene ends were 1 base for V and 3 bases for J; bases not matched to a gene: 4. This CDR3 is 15 amino acids long.

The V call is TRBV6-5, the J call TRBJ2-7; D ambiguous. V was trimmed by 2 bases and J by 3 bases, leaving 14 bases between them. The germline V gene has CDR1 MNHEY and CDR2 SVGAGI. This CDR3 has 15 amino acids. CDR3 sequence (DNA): TGTGCCAGCAGTTACGGTCCCCTTTCTAGCTACGAGCAGTACTTC. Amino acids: CASSYGPLSSYEQYF.

DNA for the CDR3: TGCGCCAGCAGCTCGGCCAGGGTAGGGGATACGCAGTATTTT. Protein product: CASSSARVGDTQYF. The chain has TRBV5-1 and TRBJ2-3; weak D call: TRBD1 (5 bases). The V end was cut by 3 bases, the J end by 6 bases, with 14 bases between. This CDR3 comprises 14 residues. CDR1 is SGHRS, CDR2 YFSETQ, per germline.

The CDR3 loop is CAILSGTGTYEQYF. CDR3 nucleotides: TGTGCCATCCTTTCCGGGACAGGCACCTACGAGCAGTACTTC. V is TRBV28 and J is TRBJ2-7; the match to TRBD1 covers 8 bases. The junction had 10 bases not matched to a gene; V was cut back by 10 bases and J by 2 bases. In germline, CDR1 is MDHEN, CDR2 SYDVKM. The length of the CDR3 is 14 residues.

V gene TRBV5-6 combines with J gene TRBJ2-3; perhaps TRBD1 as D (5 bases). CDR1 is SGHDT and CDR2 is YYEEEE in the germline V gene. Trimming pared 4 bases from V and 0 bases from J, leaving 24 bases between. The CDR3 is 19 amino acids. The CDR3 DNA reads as TGTGCCAGCAGCCCCGGGCCCCCGACAGATGGTCTAAGCACAGATACGCAGTATTTT. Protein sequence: CASSPGPPTDGLSTDTQYF.

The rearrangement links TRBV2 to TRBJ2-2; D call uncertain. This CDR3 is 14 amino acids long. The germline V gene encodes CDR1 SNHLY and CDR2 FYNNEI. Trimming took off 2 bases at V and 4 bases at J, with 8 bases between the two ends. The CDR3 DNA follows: TGTGCCAGCAGTGAAAGGGCTGGCACCGGGGAGCTGTTTTTT. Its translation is CASSERAGTGELFF.

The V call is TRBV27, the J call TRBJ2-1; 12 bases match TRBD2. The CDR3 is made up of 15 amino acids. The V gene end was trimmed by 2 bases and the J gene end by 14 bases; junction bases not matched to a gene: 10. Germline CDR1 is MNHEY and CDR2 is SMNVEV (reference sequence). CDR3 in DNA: TGTGCCAGCAGTTTAACTAGCGGGAGGTTTGGGGCAGAGTTCTTC. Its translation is CASSLTSGRFGAEFF.

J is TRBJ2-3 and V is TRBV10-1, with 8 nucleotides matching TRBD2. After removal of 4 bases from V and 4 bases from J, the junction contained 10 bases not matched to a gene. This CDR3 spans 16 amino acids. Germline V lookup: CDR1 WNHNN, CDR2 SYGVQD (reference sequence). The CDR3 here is CASSGGAGAVPDTQYF. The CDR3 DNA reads TGCGCCAGCAGTGGAGGAGCGGGAGCAGTCCCAGATACGCAGTATTTT.